This T cell receptor beta chain was sequenced in a study of T cell responses to AZD1222 COVID-19 vaccine. This table comes from immunoSEQ multiplex PCR, and its TCRdb copy is limited to in-frame clones, with some not included. This sample yields some 150,000 clones, of which approximately 91% are seen a single time; around 1.8% belongs to the top ten. Sequenced material: peripheral blood, taken 28 days after the second AZD1222 dose. This TCR was recovered from an adult who received the AZD1222 COVID-19 vaccine.

The CDR3, as DNA: TGCAGCGTTGATAGATCGGGGGTGAACACTGAAGCTTTCTTT. The encoded protein is CSVDRSGVNTEAFF. V usage is TRBV29-1 and J usage is TRBJ1-1; maybe TRBD1 (5 bases). The germline CDR1 and CDR2 sequences are SQVTM and ANQGSEA. This CDR3 has 14 residues. Trimming shortened V by 3 bases and J by 0 bases, and 11 bases separated the two germline ends.